A selection of T cell receptor beta chains follows, all from one sample in a study of OX40 agonist ivuxolimab in advanced cancers. Generated by immunoSEQ multiplex PCR, the TCRdb table keeps only in-frame clones and is missing some. The sample yields about 53,000 clones, roughly 79% seen once. The source material was CD4+ or CD8+ T cells sorted from blood, sampled in a trial of the OX40 agonist ivuxolimab. The receptor set was obtained from an adult with an advanced solid tumor such as melanoma, head and neck, liver or kidney cancer. Both conserved end residues are part of each CDR3. The order of the fields is clone size, D gene, V gene, J gene, CDR3 protein, CDR3 DNA. A D gene is named only where the DNA matches it firmly. The listing skips clone size in some rows; elsewhere it reads once, few, many or a size class.

-	-	TRBV2	TRBJ2-7	CASSLGLLPVEQYF	TGTGCCAGCAGTTTGGGCCTACTCCCAGTCGAGCAGTACTTC
-	-	TRBV19	TRBJ1-6	CASSIFRGTLHF	TGTGCCAGTAGTATATTCAGGGGAACCCTCCACTTT
-	TRBD1	TRBV5-6	TRBJ1-1	CASSLPGGTGEAFF	TGTGCCAGCAGCCTGCCGGGAGGGACAGGGGAAGCTTTCTTT
-	-	TRBV7-2	TRBJ1-5	CASSLGREAYQPQHF	TGTGCCAGCAGCTTAGGCAGGGAGGCGTATCAGCCCCAGCATTTT
once	-	TRBV5-4	TRBJ1-1	CASRRDSHTEAFF	TGTGCCAGCAGGCGAGACAGTCACACTGAAGCTTTCTTT
-	-	TRBV19	TRBJ1-3	CASRGGGGVGSGNTIYF	TGTGCCAGTAGAGGCGGTGGGGGAGTCGGTTCTGGAAACACCATATATTTT
-	-	TRBV5-1	TRBJ1-4	CASSQATGLEGKLFF	TGCGCCAGCAGCCAGGCGACGGGACTGGAGGGAAAACTGTTTTTT
-	TRBD1	TRBV6-4	TRBJ1-6	CASSSDRDSPLHF	TGTGCCAGCAGTTCTGACAGGGATTCACCCCTCCACTTT
-	-	TRBV7-2	TRBJ1-1	CASSASGGSGGNTEAFF	TGTGCCAGCAGCGCATCTGGGGGGTCTGGAGGGAACACTGAAGCTTTCTTT
-	TRBD2	TRBV19	TRBJ2-2	CASSVGLAGTGELFF	TGTGCCAGTAGCGTGGGACTAGCGGGAACCGGGGAGCTGTTTTTT
-	-	TRBV7-9	TRBJ1-3	CASSLDFANTIYF	TGTGCCAGCAGCTTAGACTTTGCAAACACCATATATTTT
-	-	TRBV28	TRBJ2-6	CASSRIGSGANVLTF	TGTGCCAGCAGTCGAATCGGCTCTGGGGCCAACGTCCTGACTTTC
-	-	TRBV6-1	TRBJ2-7	CASRPEGLSYEQYF	TGTGCCAGCAGACCCGAGGGACTCTCCTACGAGCAGTATTTC
-	TRBD2	TRBV6-5	TRBJ2-4	CASSLGLENIQYF	TGTGCCAGCAGCCTCGGACTAGAAAACATTCAGTACTTC
-	TRBD2	TRBV7-3	TRBJ2-1	CASSSRTSGSLNEQFF	TGTGCCAGCAGCTCGCGGACTAGCGGGAGTCTGAATGAGCAGTTCTTC
few	TRBD1	TRBV9	TRBJ2-7	CASSKWDSPYEQYF	TGTGCCAGCAGCAAATGGGACAGTCCGTACGAGCAGTACTTC
-	TRBD1	TRBV7-8	TRBJ1-2	CASSLGGTVANYGYTF	TGTGCCAGCAGCTTAGGGGGGACAGTCGCTAACTATGGCTACACCTTC
medium-sized	-	TRBV7-2	TRBJ1-1	CASRQDRNTEAFF	TGTGCCAGCAGACAGGACAGGAACACTGAAGCTTTCTTT
few	TRBD2	TRBV11-3	TRBJ2-7	CASSTAGSYEQYF	TGTGCCAGCAGCACAGCGGGGAGCTACGAGCAGTACTTC
-	TRBD1	TRBV6-6	TRBJ2-1	CASSHRDRGFNEQFF	TGTGCCAGCAGTCACCGGGACAGGGGGTTTAATGAGCAGTTCTTC
few	TRBD1	TRBV11-2	TRBJ1-5	CASSLGGGQSNQPQHF	TGTGCCAGCAGCTTAGGGGGGGGACAGAGCAATCAGCCCCAGCATTTT
-	-	TRBV19	TRBJ2-5	CASSPGGMETQYF	TGTGCCAGTAGTCCCGGGGGAATGGAGACCCAGTACTTC
-	TRBD2	TRBV5-5	TRBJ2-1	CASRIAGGRIEQFF	TGTGCCAGCAGGATAGCGGGAGGGAGGATTGAGCAGTTCTTC
-	-	TRBV11-2	TRBJ1-1	CASSLVQGLTEAFF	TGTGCCAGCAGCTTAGTCCAGGGCCTCACTGAAGCTTTCTTT
-	-	TRBV7-9	TRBJ1-1	CASSLIRRNTEAFF	TGTGCCAGCAGCTTAATACGACGGAACACTGAAGCTTTCTTT
-	-	TRBV5-1	TRBJ2-5	CASSAEDGSQETQYF	TGCGCCAGCAGCGCAGAGGACGGAAGCCAAGAGACCCAGTACTTC
-	TRBD1	TRBV6-6	TRBJ2-7	CASTNLDRGAQYF	TGTGCCAGCACAAACCTCGACAGGGGGGCGCAGTACTTC
-	-	TRBV6-5	TRBJ1-1	CASSYDNRGNTEAFF	TGTGCCAGCAGTTACGACAACCGAGGAAACACTGAAGCTTTCTTT
-	-	TRBV10-1	TRBJ2-2	CASGNTGGELFF	TGCGCCAGCGGAAACACAGGCGGGGAGCTGTTTTTT
few	-	TRBV23-1	TRBJ1-2	CASSQSPGNGYTF	TGCGCCAGCAGTCAATCGCCAGGCAATGGCTACACCTTC
-	TRBD1	TRBV6-1	TRBJ1-2	CASIPVTGNNYGYTF	TGTGCCAGCATCCCGGTGACAGGGAATAACTATGGCTACACCTTC
-	-	TRBV7-2	TRBJ1-2	CASSLGGYGYTF	TGTGCCAGCAGCTTAGGAGGTTATGGCTACACCTTC
-	TRBD2	TRBV28	TRBJ2-1	CASSLSSGKAYNEQFF	TGTGCCAGCAGTTTATCTAGCGGAAAGGCCTACAATGAGCAGTTCTTC
-	TRBD2	TRBV13	TRBJ2-7	CASSPLAGSSYEQYF	TGTGCCAGCAGTCCACTAGCGGGGTCTTCCTACGAGCAGTACTTC
-	TRBD1	TRBV4-3	TRBJ1-4	CASRGGQGSREKLFF	TGCGCCAGCAGGGGGGGACAGGGGAGTCGCGAAAAACTGTTTTTT
-	-	TRBV5-6	TRBJ1-2	CASSLVSIRQAYGYTF	TGTGCCAGCAGCTTGGTATCAATAAGGCAAGCTTATGGCTACACCTTC
-	TRBD2	TRBV2	TRBJ2-2	CASLHFTSGSNTGELFF	TGTGCCAGCCTCCATTTTACTAGCGGGAGTAACACCGGGGAGCTGTTTTTT
-	-	TRBV29-1	TRBJ1-1	CSARDVNTEAFF	TGCAGCGCCCGGGACGTGAACACTGAAGCTTTCTTT
-	TRBD1	TRBV5-1	TRBJ2-6	CASSFRPGTGSGANVLTF	TGCGCCAGCAGCTTCCGTCCCGGGACAGGGTCTGGGGCCAACGTCCTGACTTTC
once	TRBD1	TRBV19	TRBJ2-5	CASSYDRVETQYF	TGTGCCAGTAGTTACGACAGGGTAGAGACCCAGTACTTC
-	-	TRBV4-1	TRBJ1-4	CASSQDRAVMWQGTNEKLFF	TGCGCCAGCAGCCAAGACAGGGCGGTGATGTGGCAAGGCACTAATGAAAAACTGTTTTTT
few	-	TRBV5-8	TRBJ1-6	CASSWKGSPLHF	TGTGCCAGCAGCTGGAAGGGATCACCCCTCCACTTT
few	-	TRBV5-5	TRBJ1-2	CASSLGRGTQRGYGYTF	TGTGCCAGCAGCTTGGGTCGAGGGACCCAAAGGGGCTATGGCTACACCTTC
-	TRBD2	TRBV5-1	TRBJ2-1	CASLAGVF	TGCGCCAGCCTCGCGGGGGTCTTC
few	-	TRBV4-2	TRBJ2-1	CASSQDPSQREQFF	TGTGCCAGCAGCCAAGACCCCTCGCAACGCGAGCAGTTCTTC
-	-	TRBV6-5	TRBJ1-1	CASSYLRQTRYTEAFF	TGTGCCAGCAGTTACTTGAGACAGACTCGGTACACTGAAGCTTTCTTT
-	TRBD1	TRBV19	TRBJ1-5	CASSKDRGDSNQPQHF	TGTGCCAGTAGTAAGGACAGGGGAGATAGCAATCAGCCCCAGCATTTT
medium-sized	TRBD2	TRBV30	TRBJ2-3	CAWSVGLAGDTDTQYF	TGTGCCTGGAGTGTGGGACTAGCGGGGGACACAGATACGCAGTATTTT
-	-	TRBV19	TRBJ1-4	CASTRRGSNEKLFF	TGTGCCAGTACCCGTAGGGGTTCGAATGAAAAACTGTTTTTT
-	TRBD2	TRBV7-2	TRBJ2-3	CASSLVAGEGPDTQYF	TGTGCCAGCAGCTTAGTAGCGGGAGAGGGACCAGATACGCAGTATTTT